The clone carrying this T cell receptor (beta chain) was counted many times. What it binds is unknown. The sample belongs to a study of T-cell reconstitution after alpha-beta-depleted transplantation in children. Study-wide findings and caveats: From newly produced T cells came most of the T-cell counts and diversity one year after transplant.

Germline V gene lookup returns CDR1 SGHTA and CDR2 FQGNSA. This CDR3 is 15 amino acids long. Trimming shortened V by 0 bases and J by 2 bases, and 11 bases separated the two germline ends. The authors prepared the TCRbeta library with unique molecular identifiers. A single record per CDR3 protein comes from TCRdb applying MiXCR to the PCR reads. The sample contains 200,000 to 250,000 distinct CDR3 sequences, around 9.9% of which appear only once. This sequence was found in a child in the first two years of life with acute myeloid leukemia, due to receive a stem cell transplant. The J gene is TRBJ2-7, the V gene TRBV7-2, with a weak D call TRBD2 (6 bases). The starting material was PBMCs, obtained before TCRalphabeta/CD19-depleted stem cell transplant. The CDR3 sequence is CASSLAGGGAYEQYF. The CDR3 DNA sequence: TGTGCCAGCAGCTTAGCGGGCGGAGGGGCCTACGAGCAGTACTTC.